This T cell receptor (beta chain) was found in a study of T cell responses to AZD1222 COVID-19 vaccine (dated by TCRdb to the early 2020s). Regarding the research as a whole: AZD1222 recipients given second doses at about 4 weeks or at about 12 weeks were pooled, since spike-specific TCR depth and breadth were not found to differ between the two schedules. A total of under 250 trial participants underwent TCR sequencing, of whom more than 200 had received two doses of AZD1222 and approximately 25 had received two doses of the MenACWY control vaccine. Enrollment into the trials was organized by age into subgroups of 18-55, 56-69 and 70-plus years, and those subgroups contained approximately 150, 30 and 60 TCR-sequenced participants, respectively.

In regard to this clone: There is no known antigen for this receptor. Base qualities are missing; no much larger clone stands one base away.

The sample's time point label, in plain terms: baseline before first vaccination. Samples from vaccinated people were obtained from the UK trials COV001 and COV002, which included a single-blind randomized controlled phase 2/3 trial of AZD1222 (ChAdOx1 nCoV-19) in healthy adults. For TCRbeta chain sequencing, PBMC samples were collected from trial participants at day 0 and at day 28 after the second dose. The V end loses 5 bases and the J end loses 7 bases, and a stretch of 9 bases separates them. From the germline V gene (reference sequence), CDR1 is LNHNV and CDR2 is YYDKDF. From cysteine to phenylalanine, the CDR3 is 12 amino acids long. The read is trimmed to its CDR3 DNA, 36 bases read in frame from base 1. Broad study findings and their caveats: The 56-69-year group was small, and its depth increase did not reach significance, likely because of low power. Vaccine-associated CD4 TCRs spanned the whole spike protein, with dominant responses in regions 160-218 and 743-854. After two AZD1222 doses, spike-specific TCR breadth and depth were significantly higher than at day 0 and than in MenACWY recipients. Conclusions about previously exposed vaccinees are limited because only six or seven AZD1222 recipients were SARS-CoV-2 seropositive at baseline. Participants were mostly white British, with more females than males. The authors suggested clonal diversity may have been underestimated. Reportedly, almost half of the unique spike-specific TCRs recognized epitopes lying outside the regions that are mutated in the B.1.351 and B.1.1.7 variants. Because no day 14 peak-response samples were available, repertoires were characterized only after the peak T cell response.

The CDR3 regions of human TCRbeta chains were analyzed by immunosequencing. In the paper's pipeline: Repertoire TCRs were matched against a reference library of SARS-CoV-2-specific TCRs generated with the MIRA antigen-specificity platform. Breadth was defined as the fraction of unique TCRs that were SARS-CoV-2-associated. Depth was defined as the fraction of total T cells that were SARS-CoV-2-associated. Each spike-specific TCR was assigned to its reactive spike region and to a CD4 or CD8 class using the MIRA data. Log10-transformed breadth and depth values were compared by one-way ANOVA with Sidak's multiple comparisons tests. This is the immuneACCESS table as TCRdb keeps it, with only in-frame sequences that have V and J called. A part of the clones is gone; compared with another copy, unresolved V genes explain less than half, and the rest is unexplained. The V and J calls and clone size come from that table; D and trimming were worked out from the DNA. This sample comprises 95,000 to 150,000 clones, approximately 90% of them detected only once. The ten largest make up under 6.5% of the sample.

This TCR came from an adult in good health. Here the sequenced sample was peripheral blood, taken on day 0 of AZD1222 vaccination. Recombination joined TRBV15 with TRBJ2-1; the D gene is perhaps TRBD2, on 5 matching bases. The CDR3 region: CATSVSGNEQFF. The nucleotide sequence is given as TGTGCCACCAGCGTTTCGGGGAATGAGCAGTTCTTC.